This entry lists 8 T cell receptor beta chains sequenced from one sample in a study of blood T cell repertoires in COVID-19 (dated by TCRdb to the early 2020s). Library preparation was by the immunoSEQ multiplex PCR assay. The table was pulled from immuneACCESS by TCRdb, which kept in-frame rearrangements only. Such tables lose some clones; where checked, under half of the loss comes from unresolved V genes, and the rest has no known cause. Counted in this sample were some 64,000 clones; roughly 79% of them appeared once. The ten most abundant clones make up roughly 6% of the sample. Sequences were obtained from peripheral blood. The source is a woman aged 55 to 70 with acute or convalescent COVID-19.

This chain joins TRBV7-3 and TRBJ1-3, with unresolved D. This CDR3 comprises 13 residues. Deletions cut 2 bases from V and 4 bases from J, with 6 bases between. The germline gives CDR1 SGHTA, CDR2 FQGTGA. CDR3 bases: TGTGCCAGCAGCTTAGGAGGCGGAAACACCATATATTTT. This gives the protein CASSLGGGNTIYF.

This clone appeared once. The CDR3 sequence is CASSPYGQTNTEAFF. The DNA of the CDR3 is TGTGCCAGCAGCCCCTACGGACAGACGAACACTGAAGCTTTCTTT. J is TRBJ1-1 and V is TRBV3-1 (or the pseudogene TRBV3-2), with D perhaps TRBD1 (6 bases). Germline CDR1 is LGHDT and CDR2 is YNNKEL (reference sequence). The CDR3 covers 15 residues. The V and J ends lost 4 bases and 1 base respectively, with 13 bases between them.

This clone appeared once. The chain joins TRBV2 to TRBJ2-7; TRBD1 agrees at 10 bases. Per germline, CDR1 SNHLY and CDR2 FYNNEI. The CDR3 consists of 17 residues. J was trimmed by 3 bases and V by 2 bases; bases with no gene match: 10. CDR3 nucleotide sequence: TGTGCCAGCAGTGAACGACTGACAGGGGGCGCTGGCTACGAGCAGTACTTC. Protein product: CASSERLTGGAGYEQYF.

In its sample, this clone was seen many times. V and J are TRBV10-3 and TRBJ2-7; TRBD1 might be the D (5 bases). CDR1 is ENHRY, CDR2 SYGVKD, per germline. V shed 10 bases and J shed 7 bases, with 17 bases lying between them. This CDR3 has 12 amino acids. CDR3 protein: CATEIGDGEQYF. The CDR3 DNA reads TGTGCCACCGAGATAGGGGATGGTGAGCAGTACTTC.

The J gene is TRBJ1-1, the V gene TRBV3-1 (or the pseudogene TRBV3-2); D gene ambiguous. CDR3 length: 15 amino acids. Germline V gives CDR1 LGHDT, CDR2 YNNKEL (reference sequence). Trimming cost V 2 bases and J 0 bases, with 10 bases left between them. In DNA, the CDR3 is TGTGCCAGCAGCCAAAGAAACACATTGAACACTGAAGCTTTCTTT. Translation: CASSQRNTLNTEAFF.

With respect to this clone: At one of its ends the junction is not consistent with the germline gene, which may arise from a read error. The chain links TRBV5-6 to TRBJ1-1; TRBD1 matches at 7 bases. Germline V gives CDR1 SGHDT, CDR2 YYEEEE. This CDR3 is 14 amino acids long. The CDR3 bases are TGTGTCAGCAGCGACGACAGGGCAAACACTGAAGCTTTCTTT. Amino acid sequence: CVSSDDRANTEAFF.

V usage is TRBV7-9 and J usage is TRBJ2-1; 9 bases agree with TRBD2. There are 14 residues in the CDR3. Germline V gene data show CDR1 as SEHNR and CDR2 as FQNEAQ (reference sequence). V gave up 1 base and J gave up 9 bases; unmatched junction bases: 4. The CDR3 region has the DNA TGTGCCAGCAGCTTAGGGGGACTAGCCGTTGAGCAGTTCTTC. This gives the protein CASSLGGLAVEQFF.

V gene TRBV30 combines with J gene TRBJ1-3; the D gene is possibly TRBD1 (6 bases). The ends were cut back, 6 bases at V and 4 bases at J, with 7 bases in the middle. The CDR3 length is 11 residues. Germline V CDR1 and CDR2: GTSNPN, SVGIG (reference sequence). The CDR3 sequence is CACTGGNTIYF. The DNA for the CDR3 is TGTGCCTGTACAGGGGGAAACACCATATATTTT.